The present T cell receptor beta chain was sequenced within a study of blood T cell repertoires in COVID-19 (dated by TCRdb to the early 2020s). Context from the whole study: Samples from collaborators originated in the United States, Italy and Spain and spanned both the acute and convalescent phases of COVID-19. The prospective study material was composed of cDNA or gDNA derived from T cells, B-cell-depleted T cells, or PBMCs. Where HLA class I and class II types were available, the types were taken from metadata supplied by the sample provider, not from assay-based typing. Samples came from the ongoing ImmuneRACE study (first 160 participants) plus 1,254 subjects from 6 global collaborators. Deeply sampled blood TCRbeta repertoires from subjects exposed to, actively infected with, or recovered from COVID-19 were included in the dataset. The repertoires were released in a freely available public database intended as a resource for research on the immune response to SARS-CoV-2. A de-identified subject ID, COVID-19 status, age in years and sex were almost always included in the sample metadata.

TCRbeta CDR3 regions were amplified from genomic DNA by means of the immunoSEQ Assay, a bias-controlled multiplex PCR. In the source study's methods: The number of nucleated cells in each sample was estimated from the amplification of reference gene primers within the assay. To quantify the absolute abundance of each unique TCRbeta CDR3 rearrangement, sequence reads were collapsed and filtered. Productive Simpson clonality was computed per sample as the square root of Simpson's diversity index over productive rearrangements. The table was pulled from immuneACCESS by TCRdb, which kept in-frame rearrangements only. Such tables lose some clones; where checked, under half of the loss comes from unresolved V genes, and the rest has no known cause. D and trimming were read from the DNA, whereas the V and J calls and clone size are those reported in that table. For this sample the table gives 140,000 to 150,000 clones, of which roughly 87% were detected only once. In total, the top ten clones hold over 0.75% of the sample.

The full study reports these points: The amount of clinical and demographic metadata varied by source and participant and was provided uncurated.

The CDR3 contains 14 residues, cysteine and phenylalanine counted. Here the CDR3 DNA is all that survives: 42 bases in frame from base 1. V has 8 bases trimmed and J has 6 bases trimmed; junction bases matching no gene number 9. CDR1 and CDR2 are drawn from the germline V gene: SGHTA, FQGTGA. With regard to this clone: Its antigen specificity is not known. Base qualities are not provided; no much larger clone lies one nucleotide away.

The collaborating institutions used their own protocols to collect whole blood in K2EDTA tubes. For TCRbeta analysis, collaborators shipped samples in one of three forms: frozen whole blood, isolated PBMCs, or DNA extracted from either of those sample types. This receptor was obtained from a woman in her forties or fifties with acute or convalescent COVID-19. The chain was built from TRBV7-3 and TRBJ1-5; TRBD1 agrees with 8 junctional bases. What was sequenced was peripheral blood. The DNA sequence is given as TGTGCCAGCGGCGAAACAGGGGGTGGTCAGCCCCAGCATTTT. It specifies CASGETGGGQPQHF.